Presented here are 28 T cell receptor beta chains from one specimen sequenced in a study of blood T cell repertoires in COVID-19. Assay used: immunoSEQ multiplex PCR; TCRdb lists only in-frame clones, some missing. The sample gives 250,000 or so clones, 80% to 85% of which show up once; 4% to 4.5% is in the top ten. Sequencing was performed on peripheral blood. Source of these receptors: a man aged 60 to 75 with acute or convalescent COVID-19.

The chain employs TRBV5-1 and TRBJ2-7; possibly TRBD2 for D (6 bases). Germline V gives CDR1 SGHRS, CDR2 YFSETQ. The CDR3 consists of 13 residues. Trimming pared 0 bases from V and 6 bases from J, leaving 10 bases between. The CDR3 protein is CASSLVGGREQYF. The CDR3 DNA reads as TGCGCCAGCAGCTTGGTGGGGGGACGCGAGCAGTACTTC.

The V gene is TRBV6-2 or TRBV6-3, the J gene TRBJ2-7; the D gene is possibly TRBD1 (5 bases). The CDR3 is 16 amino acids. V dropped 0 bases and J dropped 2 bases, with 14 bases sitting between them. Looked up from germline, CDR1 is MNHEY and CDR2 is SVGEGT. In nucleotides, the CDR3 is TGTGCCAGCAGTTACTCACAGGCCCATCCCGCCTACGAGCAGTACTTC. This sequence encodes CASSYSQAHPAYEQYF.

This chain links TRBV27 with TRBJ1-2; 9 bases match TRBD1. CDR3 length equals 16 residues. CDR1 and CDR2 from the germline V gene are MNHEY and SMNVEV (reference sequence). V trimming: 2 bases; J trimming: 3 bases; junction bases outside the gene matches: 7. CDR3 coding DNA: TGTGCCAGCAGTTTAGTAGGGACAGGGAGGGACTATGGCTACACCTTC. Encoded protein: CASSLVGTGRDYGYTF.

About this clone itself: A much larger clone sits a single nucleotide away, making a read error possible. The chain uses TRBV6-6 and TRBJ2-7, with TRBD1 matching over 7 bases. The CDR3 spans 14 residues. The germline CDR1 and CDR2 sequences are MNHNY and SVGAGI (reference sequence). J gave up 0 bases and V 5 bases, and 4 bases lay outside the gene matches. The CDR3 here is CASSDWDSSYEQYF. The CDR3 DNA is TGTGCCAGCAGTGACTGGGACAGCTCCTACGAGCAGTACTTC.

The chain couples TRBV7-9 to TRBJ2-7; no clear D gene. CDR3 length equals 14 residues. Trimming took 0 bases from V and 0 from J, leaving 6 bases between them. Germline V gene data show CDR1 as SEHNR and CDR2 as FQNEAQ (reference sequence). CDR3 sequence: CASSLATSSYEQYF. In nucleotides, the CDR3 is TGTGCCAGCAGCTTAGCAACAAGCTCCTACGAGCAGTACTTC.

This clone appeared a single time. The chain couples TRBV18 to TRBJ2-1; D perhaps matches TRBD2 (6 bases). Per germline, CDR1 KGHSH and CDR2 LQKENI. Trimming shortened V by 3 bases and J by 1 base, and 10 bases separated the two germline ends. The CDR3 spans 15 residues. CDR3 sequence: CASSPRDLSYNEQFF. For the CDR3, the DNA is TGTGCCAGCTCACCCCGGGACTTATCCTACAATGAGCAGTTCTTC.

This clone occurred once. In nucleotides, the CDR3 is TGTGCCAGTAGTGGGACAGCAAACAATCAGCCCCAGCATTTT. Amino acids: CASSGTANNQPQHF. V usage is TRBV19 and J usage is TRBJ1-5, with 7 bases lining up with TRBD1. Per the germline V gene, CDR1 is LNHDA and CDR2 is SQIVND (reference sequence). The ends lost 5 bases at V and 3 bases at J; junction bases unmatched: 4. The CDR3 consists of 14 residues.

The chain links TRBV5-8 to TRBJ1-4; 7 nucleotides align to TRBD1. Germline V gene lookup returns CDR1 SGHTS and CDR2 YDEGEE. The V gene end was trimmed by 3 bases and the J gene end by 0 bases; junction bases not matched to a gene: 8. The CDR3 consists of 17 residues. CDR3 coding DNA: TGTGCCAGCAGCTCGGGACAGAGGGTGACAACTAATGAAAAACTGTTTTTT. Protein: CASSSGQRVTTNEKLFF.

V and J are TRBV5-1 and TRBJ2-1; D is perhaps TRBD1 (6 bases). Trimming shortened V by 4 bases and J by 9 bases, and 17 bases separated the two germline ends. The CDR3 contains 14 residues. Looked up from germline, CDR1 is SGHRS and CDR2 is YFSETQ. The CDR3 sequence: CASSLGTSPGEQFF. The CDR3 DNA sequence: TGCGCCAGCAGCCTAGGGACAAGTCCAGGTGAGCAGTTCTTC.

This sequence joins TRBV5-1 and TRBJ2-7; D is possibly TRBD2 (5 bases). V was cut by 0 bases and J by 1 base, with 11 bases left in between. This CDR3 region has 15 residues. Germline-derived CDR1 and CDR2 are SGHRS and YFSETQ. In DNA, the CDR3 is TGCGCCAGCAGCTTGGAGCCGGGATCATCCTACGAGCAGTACTTC. Residues: CASSLEPGSSYEQYF.

The chain links TRBV5-6 to TRBJ2-7, with 11 bases aligning to TRBD1. Unmatched junction bases numbered 11, after V lost 4 bases and J lost 2 bases. CDR3 length equals 17 residues. The germline CDR1 and CDR2 sequences are SGHDT and YYEEEE. The CDR3 sequence: CASSPAKWGQGAYEQYF. In DNA form, the CDR3 reads TGTGCCAGCAGCCCAGCTAAATGGGGACAGGGGGCCTACGAGCAGTACTTC.

The chain employs TRBV6-5 and TRBJ1-2; 9 nucleotides agree with TRBD1. Germline V gene lookup returns CDR1 MNHEY and CDR2 SVGAGI. After removal of 6 bases from V and 1 base from J, the junction contained 3 bases not matched to a gene. The CDR3 contains 14 residues. The CDR3 loop reads CASSRDRDNYGYTF. CDR3 nucleotide sequence: TGTGCCAGCAGCCGGGACAGGGATAACTATGGCTACACCTTC.

In this sample, this clone turned up many times. The V call is TRBV19, the J call TRBJ1-1; 7 nucleotides match TRBD1. Germline loops: CDR1 LNHDA, CDR2 SQIVND (reference sequence). V was pared by 6 bases and J by 0 bases, with 10 bases of the junction left unmatched. The CDR3 has 16 amino acids. The chain's CDR3 is CASRRPGTVMNTEAFF. The CDR3 DNA follows: TGTGCCAGTAGACGTCCCGGGACAGTAATGAACACTGAAGCTTTCTTT. The whole variable domain, remainder taken from reference TRBV19 and TRBJ1-1, is DGGITQSPKYLFRKEGQNVTLSCEQNLNHDAMYWYRQDPGQGLRLIYYSQIVNDFQKGDIAEGYSVSREKKESFPLTVTSAQKNPTAFYLCASRRPGTVMNTEAFFGQGTRLTVV.

The chain is built from TRBV6-1 and TRBJ1-2, with D possibly matching TRBD1 (6 bases). The CDR3 consists of 15 residues. Trimming took off 1 base at V and 2 bases at J, with 11 bases between the two ends. Germline values: CDR1 MNHNS, CDR2 SASEGT. The CDR3 region is CASSEVPRGNYGYTF. The CDR3 coding sequence is TGTGCCAGCAGTGAAGTTCCCAGGGGAAACTATGGCTACACCTTC.

The chain links TRBV4-1 to TRBJ2-3; 10 bases are shared with TRBD2. V dropped 4 bases and J dropped 6; count of bases not matched to a gene: 7. Germline CDR1 and CDR2: MGHRA and YSYEKL. The CDR3 has 15 amino acids. The CDR3 here is CASSRLAGDGDTQYF. The CDR3 DNA reads TGCGCCAGCAGCCGGCTAGCGGGAGACGGGGATACGCAGTATTTT.

V and J are TRBV28 and TRBJ1-6; 10 bases match TRBD1. V was clipped by 4 bases and J by 10 bases; unmatched bases: 7. Germline V gene sequence: CDR1 MDHEN, CDR2 SYDVKM. The CDR3 is 15 amino acids. The CDR3 coding sequence is TGTGCCAGCAGTTCCTCGGGACAGGGGAACTCACCCCTCCACTTT. Its translation is CASSSSGQGNSPLHF.

The V and J genes are TRBV5-6 and TRBJ1-2; TRBD1 matches 7 bases. Trimming cost V 4 bases and J 5 bases; bases outside gene matches: 5. The CDR3 contains 13 residues. The V gene's germline CDR1 is SGHDT and CDR2 YYEEEE. The CDR3 spells CASSLGQWYGYTF. The CDR3, as DNA: TGTGCCAGCAGCCTGGGACAGTGGTATGGCTACACCTTC.

As for this clone: The sample holds other DNA sequences that translate to the same CDR3. This chain links TRBV19 with TRBJ1-1; the D is unclear. Looked up from germline, CDR1 is LNHDA and CDR2 is SQIVND (reference sequence). CDR3 length equals 13 residues. V lost 2 bases to trimming and J lost 3 bases, with 7 bases between them. The CDR3 nucleotides read TGTGCCAGTAGTATACGGGGAGACACTGAAGCTTTCTTT. Amino acid sequence: CASSIRGDTEAFF.

The chain is built from TRBV27 and TRBJ1-2; D call uncertain. CDR1 is MNHEY and CDR2 is SMNVEV in the germline V gene (reference sequence). This CDR3 is 17 amino acids long. V gave up 2 bases and J gave up 7 bases, with 23 bases separating them. CDR3 bases: TGTGCCAGCAGTTTAGCAGCCCCGCCGCTGGGCTTACGTGGCTACACCTTC. Encoded protein: CASSLAAPPLGLRGYTF.

The CDR3 here is CASLGGAGQETQYF. CDR3 DNA sequence: TGTGCCAGCCTAGGGGGCGCGGGACAAGAGACCCAGTACTTC. V and J are TRBV2 and TRBJ2-5, with D perhaps matching TRBD1 (7 bases). In germline, CDR1 is SNHLY, CDR2 FYNNEI. The CDR3 has 14 residues. Trimming cost V 8 bases and J 2 bases, with 15 bases left between them.

This clone appeared a single time. J is TRBJ2-1 and V is TRBV4-1; 8 positions match TRBD2. Germline V gene data show CDR1 as MGHRA and CDR2 as YSYEKL. The CDR3 runs to 18 residues. With V trimmed by 4 bases and J by 5 bases, 16 bases remained unmatched. CDR3 residues: CASSPYPVPGGLDNEQFF. CDR3 DNA: TGCGCCAGCAGCCCCTATCCCGTCCCGGGGGGGCTTGACAATGAGCAGTTCTTC.

Note on this clone: The sample holds other DNA sequences that translate to the same CDR3. This rearrangement joins TRBV5-1 to TRBJ2-5, with 8 bases lining up with TRBD2. With 0 bases clipped from V and 1 base from J, the junction kept 5 bases outside the gene matches. Germline CDR1 is SGHRS and CDR2 is YFSETQ. The CDR3 is made up of 16 amino acids. The CDR3 DNA follows: TGCGCCAGCAGCTTGGAACCCGGGGGGGCCCAAGAGACCCAGTACTTC. It specifies CASSLEPGGAQETQYF.

The genes are TRBV15 and TRBJ1-1; possibly TRBD1 for D (6 bases). Trimming removed 5 bases at V and 4 bases at J, with 17 bases between. This CDR3 region has 15 residues. Germline-derived CDR1 and CDR2 are LNHNV and YYDKDF (reference sequence). This chain's CDR3 is CATSSRGRSSTEAFF. The DNA of the CDR3 is TGTGCCACCAGCTCCAGGGGCCGGTCAAGCACTGAAGCTTTCTTT.

V and J are TRBV3-1 (or the pseudogene TRBV3-2) and TRBJ2-7; 10 nucleotides align to TRBD2. V lost 4 bases, J lost 3 bases, and 9 bases stayed unmatched. The CDR3 spans 16 residues. Germline V CDR1 and CDR2: LGHDT, YNNKEL (reference sequence). This CDR3 is CASSPPGRTSGYEQYF. For the CDR3, the DNA is TGTGCCAGCAGCCCCCCGGGAAGGACTAGCGGCTACGAGCAGTACTTC.

The chain couples TRBV5-1 to TRBJ2-5; 7 bases match TRBD2. From germline, CDR1 is SGHRS and CDR2 YFSETQ. J gave up 5 bases and V 2 bases, and 6 bases lay outside the gene matches. The CDR3 is 14 amino acids. The chain's CDR3 is CASSFYSGVETQYF. For the CDR3, the DNA is TGCGCCAGCAGCTTTTACAGCGGGGTGGAGACCCAGTACTTC.

This chain uses TRBV12-3 or TRBV12-4 with TRBJ2-5, with a tentative D call TRBD2 (5 bases). V was shortened by 8 bases and J by 4 bases, with 5 bases between the two germline ends. The length of the CDR3 is 10 residues. The CDR3 loop is CASRGETQYF. The CDR3 DNA reads TGTGCCAGCCGGGGAGAGACCCAGTACTTC.

The chain joins TRBV6-6 to TRBJ2-3, with 7 bases fitting TRBD1. J gave up 2 bases and V 5 bases, and 7 bases lay outside the gene matches. The CDR3 runs to 15 residues. CDR1 MNHNY and CDR2 SVGAGI come from the germline V gene (reference sequence). The CDR3 reads CASSPGQAFTDTQYF. The CDR3 DNA sequence: TGTGCCAGCAGTCCCGGACAGGCGTTCACAGATACGCAGTATTTT.

The chain uses TRBV25-1 and TRBJ2-1, with D possibly matching TRBD2 (6 bases). Germline CDR1 is MGHDK and CDR2 is SYGVNS. The CDR3 extends over 15 amino acids. V was clipped by 6 bases and J by 0 bases, with 12 bases between them. In DNA, the CDR3 is TGTGCCAGCAGACAAATAGCGGTCTCCTACAATGAGCAGTTCTTC. Translated: CASRQIAVSYNEQFF.